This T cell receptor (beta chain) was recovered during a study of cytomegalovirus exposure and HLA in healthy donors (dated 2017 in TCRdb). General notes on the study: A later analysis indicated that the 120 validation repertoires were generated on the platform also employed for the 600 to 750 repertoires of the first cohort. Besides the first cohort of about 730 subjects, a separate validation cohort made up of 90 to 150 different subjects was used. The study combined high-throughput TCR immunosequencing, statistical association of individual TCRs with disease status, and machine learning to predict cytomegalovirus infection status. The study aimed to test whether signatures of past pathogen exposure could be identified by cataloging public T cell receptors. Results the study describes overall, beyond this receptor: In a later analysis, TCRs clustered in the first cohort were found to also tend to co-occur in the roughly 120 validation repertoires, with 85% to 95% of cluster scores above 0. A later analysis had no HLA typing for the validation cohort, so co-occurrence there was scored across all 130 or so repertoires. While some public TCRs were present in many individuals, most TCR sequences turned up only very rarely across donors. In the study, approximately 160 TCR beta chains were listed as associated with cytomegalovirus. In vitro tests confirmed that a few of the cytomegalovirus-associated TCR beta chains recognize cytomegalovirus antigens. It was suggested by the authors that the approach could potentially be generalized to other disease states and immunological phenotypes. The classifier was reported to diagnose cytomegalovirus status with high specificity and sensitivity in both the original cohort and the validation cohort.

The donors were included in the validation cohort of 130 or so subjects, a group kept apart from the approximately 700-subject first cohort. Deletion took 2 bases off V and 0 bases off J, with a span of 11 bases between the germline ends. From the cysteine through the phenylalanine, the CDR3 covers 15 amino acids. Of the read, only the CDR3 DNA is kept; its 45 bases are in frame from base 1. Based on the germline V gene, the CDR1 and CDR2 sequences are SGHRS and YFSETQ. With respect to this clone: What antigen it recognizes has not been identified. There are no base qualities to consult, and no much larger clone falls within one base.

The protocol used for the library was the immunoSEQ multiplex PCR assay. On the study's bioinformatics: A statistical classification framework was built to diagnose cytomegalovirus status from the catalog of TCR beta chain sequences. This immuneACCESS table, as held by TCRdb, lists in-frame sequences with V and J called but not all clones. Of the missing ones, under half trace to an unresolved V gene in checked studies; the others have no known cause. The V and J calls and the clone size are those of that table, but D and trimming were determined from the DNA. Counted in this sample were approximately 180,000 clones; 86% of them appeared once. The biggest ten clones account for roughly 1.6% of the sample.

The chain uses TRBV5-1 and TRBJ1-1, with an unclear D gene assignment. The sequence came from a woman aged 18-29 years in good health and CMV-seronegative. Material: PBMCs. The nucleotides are TGCGCCAGCAGCTTAGACGGGATGATGAACACTGAAGCTTTCTTT. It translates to CASSLDGMMNTEAFF.